The sample holds a few counts of the clone carrying this TCR beta chain. Its antigen is unknown. The record originates from a study of cytomegalovirus exposure and HLA in healthy donors. Findings of the study overall: In all likelihood, a cluster of highly shared sequence variants was a sequencing artifact.

The PCR contained 60 Vbeta and 13 Jbeta primers. Repertoires were generated with immunoSEQ multiplex PCR, while TCRdb's copy carries only in-frame clones and drops some. The sample has around 170,000 clones, roughly 70% seen once. Trimming took 3 bases from V and 4 from J; bases not matched to a gene: 2. CDR1 and CDR2 from the germline V gene are KGHSH and LQKENI. The CDR3 loop spans 13 amino acids. The sample comprised PBMCs. J is TRBJ2-5 and V is TRBV18, with 7 nucleotides matching TRBD1. This sequence was found in a girl aged 10 to 17 in good health and CMV-seronegative. The CDR3 bases are TGTGCCAGCTCACCGGGGACAGCAGAGACCCAGTACTTC. As protein: CASSPGTAETQYF.